The 21 T cell receptor beta chains below come from one sample, sequenced in a study of blood T cell repertoires in COVID-19. Assay used: immunoSEQ multiplex PCR; TCRdb lists only in-frame clones, some missing. This table holds 300,000 to 400,000 clones, roughly 90% found once. What was sequenced was peripheral blood. The receptors originated from a young man with COVID-19, enrolled during active disease.

This chain joins TRBV7-2 and TRBJ1-6, with 7 bases identical to TRBD1. J gave up 7 bases and V 5 bases, and 8 bases lay outside the gene matches. Germline V CDR1 and CDR2: SGHTA, FQGNSA. This CDR3 is 15 amino acids long. CDR3 region: CASSPQGEVNSPLHF. The CDR3 DNA reads as TGTGCCAGCAGCCCCCAGGGGGAGGTAAATTCACCCCTCCACTTT.

The chain combines TRBV21-1 with TRBJ1-4. TRBV21-1 has pseudogene status. This CDR3 is 17 amino acids long. CDR3 DNA sequence: TGTGCCAGCAGCAAAAGCGCCTGCTTTGCAACTAATGAAAAACTGTTTTTT. This gives the protein CASSKSACFATNEKLFF.

The chain uses TRBV28 and TRBJ2-7; D remains ambiguous. The germline V gene encodes CDR1 MDHEN and CDR2 SYDVKM. Trimming removed 2 bases from V and 4 bases from J, with 6 bases in between. The CDR3 is made up of 12 amino acids. The CDR3 sequence: CASSLTRYEQYF. CDR3 DNA: TGTGCCAGCAGTTTAACGAGGTACGAGCAGTACTTC.

The chain uses TRBV7-3 and TRBJ2-1; 8 positions match TRBD2. Germline-derived CDR1 and CDR2 are SGHTA and FQGTGA. V shed 3 bases, J shed 3 bases, and the junction held 4 bases outside the gene matches. The CDR3 extends over 15 amino acids. The CDR3 DNA follows: TGTGCCAGCAGCTTGGGACTAGGGATCTACAATGAGCAGTTCTTC. This codes for CASSLGLGIYNEQFF.

The rearrangement uses TRBV6-5 and TRBJ1-1; D not certain. CDR3 length: 11 amino acids. The ends were cut back, 7 bases at V and 8 bases at J, with 11 bases in the middle. CDR1 MNHEY and CDR2 SVGAGI come from the germline V gene. In DNA, the CDR3 is TGTGCCAGCATTAACAGAGCAGAAGCTTTCTTT. This codes for CASINRAEAFF.

This chain links TRBV19 with TRBJ1-3, with 8 bases aligning to TRBD1. This CDR3 is built from 15 residues. Per germline, CDR1 LNHDA and CDR2 SQIVND (reference sequence). V gave up 10 bases and J gave up 4 bases; unmatched junction bases: 12. The CDR3 DNA is TGTGCCACCGACAGGGGATCGTTGGGAGGAAACACCATATATTTT. Amino acids: CATDRGSLGGNTIYF. Full variable domain (remainder filled in from reference TRBV19 and TRBJ1-3): DGGITQSPKYLFRKEGQNVTLSCEQNLNHDAMYWYRQDPGQGLRLIYYSQIVNDFQKGDIAEGYSVSREKKESFPLTVTSAQKNPTAFYLCATDRGSLGGNTIYFGEGSWLTVV.

This chain connects TRBV15 to TRBJ2-3; TRBD1 is a possible D gene (5 bases). The CDR3 contains 15 residues. Trimming stripped 5 bases from V and 2 bases from J, with 14 bases between. Germline values: CDR1 LNHNV, CDR2 YYDKDF (reference sequence). The CDR3 protein is CATSGGHDSTDTQYF. The CDR3 bases are TGTGCCACCAGCGGCGGACATGATTCCACAGATACGCAGTATTTT.

J is TRBJ1-4 and V is TRBV19, with TRBD1 as a possible D gene (6 bases). Trimming took 4 bases from V and 8 from J, leaving 23 bases between them. There are 17 residues in the CDR3. The germline V gene has CDR1 LNHDA and CDR2 SQIVND (reference sequence). The CDR3 bases are TGTGCCAGTAGTAAAGCCGCGGCAGGGGCCGGATTAGAAAAACTGTTTTTT. Its protein is CASSKAAAGAGLEKLFF.

The chain combines TRBV4-2 with TRBJ2-4, with 14 bases matching TRBD2. The CDR3 is 19 amino acids. Per the germline V gene, CDR1 is LGHNA and CDR2 is YNFKEQ. The V segment lost 0 bases and the J segment 3 bases; nucleotides outside the gene matches: 7. CDR3 region: CASSQESGTSGSIKNIQYF. The DNA of the CDR3 is TGTGCCAGCAGCCAAGAGTCCGGGACTAGCGGGAGCATCAAAAACATTCAGTACTTC.

The CDR3 DNA follows: TGTGCCAGCAGCACCCTAACGGGTTCTGTCTATGGCTACACCTTC. Its protein is CASSTLTGSVYGYTF. J is TRBJ1-2 and V is TRBV5-6; D is unresolved. CDR3 length equals 15 residues. V gave up 4 bases and J gave up 4 bases, with 17 bases separating them. The germline gives CDR1 SGHDT, CDR2 YYEEEE.

This chain connects TRBV19 to TRBJ2-2; D ambiguous. This CDR3 has 14 residues. Germline-derived CDR1 and CDR2 are LNHDA and SQIVND (reference sequence). V dropped 5 bases and J dropped 3 bases, with 10 bases sitting between them. The DNA for the CDR3 is TGTGCCAGTAGTGGCGACTTCGACACCGGGGAGCTGTTTTTT. Residues: CASSGDFDTGELFF.

The gene calls are TRBV19 and TRBJ2-3; 7 positions agree with TRBD2. The germline V gene has CDR1 LNHDA and CDR2 SQIVND (reference sequence). The CDR3 covers 15 residues. J lost 6 bases, V lost 2 bases, and 8 bases had no gene match. The CDR3 loop reads CASSIPGLVTDTQYF. CDR3 DNA: TGTGCCAGTAGTATACCAGGACTAGTTACTGATACGCAGTATTTT.

The chain links TRBV6-4 to TRBJ1-6; D not resolved. V was cut by 4 bases and J by 8 bases, with 9 bases left in between. The CDR3 totals 13 residues. Germline CDR1 is MRHNA and CDR2 is SNTAGT. The CDR3 sequence is CASSVNRDSPLHF. DNA of the CDR3: TGTGCCAGCAGTGTCAACAGAGATTCACCCCTCCACTTT.

The CDR3 spells CASSPRTSGAYNEQFF. The CDR3 DNA reads TGTGCCAGCAGCCCTAGGACTAGCGGGGCTTACAATGAGCAGTTCTTC. The chain links TRBV7-3 to TRBJ2-1, with 12 bases that match TRBD2. Trimming removed 5 bases from V and 4 bases from J; junction bases left unmatched: 6. From germline, CDR1 is SGHTA and CDR2 FQGTGA. The CDR3 runs to 16 residues.

This chain connects TRBV28 to TRBJ1-2; D is possibly TRBD1 (5 bases). With 6 bases removed from V and 1 base from J, the gap between germline ends came to 18 bases. The germline gives CDR1 MDHEN, CDR2 SYDVKM. The CDR3 consists of 16 residues. The CDR3 nucleotides are TGTGCCAGCAGCCCCAGCATCCGACAGCATAACTATGGCTACACCTTC. Encoded protein: CASSPSIRQHNYGYTF.

The chain has TRBV18 and TRBJ2-2; 12 bases line up with TRBD2. V lost 6 bases, J lost 3 bases, and 8 bases stayed unmatched. The CDR3 is made up of 17 amino acids. The germline gives CDR1 KGHSH, CDR2 LQKENI. The CDR3 here is CASSLPSGGAHTGELFF. Here the CDR3 DNA reads TGTGCCAGCTCGCTCCCTAGCGGGGGGGCACACACCGGGGAGCTGTTTTTT.

The V gene is TRBV5-5, the J gene TRBJ2-2; 7 nucleotides match TRBD1. The V segment lost 3 bases and the J segment 3 bases; nucleotides outside the gene matches: 2. The CDR3 extends over 14 amino acids. From germline, CDR1 is SGHKS and CDR2 YYEKEE (reference sequence). In DNA, the CDR3 is TGTGCCAGCAGCTCGGACAGGTACACCGGGGAGCTGTTTTTT. It is translated as CASSSDRYTGELFF.

This chain uses TRBV5-4 with TRBJ2-7; 10 bases are shared with TRBD1. The ends lost 4 bases at V and 3 bases at J; junction bases unmatched: 16. The V gene's germline CDR1 is SGHNT and CDR2 YYREEE (reference sequence). This CDR3 is built from 18 residues. CDR3 in DNA: TGTGCCAGCAGCATCGGTTCCCGGGACAGGGGACTAAACTACGAGCAGTACTTC. Its translation is CASSIGSRDRGLNYEQYF.

The chain carries TRBV3-1 (or the pseudogene TRBV3-2) and TRBJ1-5; TRBD1 matches at 9 bases. The CDR3 sequence is 19 residues long. The germline V gene has CDR1 LGHDT and CDR2 YNNKEL (reference sequence). V lost 1 base, J lost 0 bases, and 10 bases stayed unmatched. The CDR3 DNA is TGTGCCAGCAGCCAAGTAAGTGGACAGGGGACCTATAGCAATCAGCCCCAGCATTTT. Encoded protein: CASSQVSGQGTYSNQPQHF.

The chain links TRBV5-8 to TRBJ1-1; D perhaps matches TRBD1 (6 bases). The germline gives CDR1 SGHTS, CDR2 YDEGEE. The CDR3 contains 14 residues. Deletions cut 1 base from V and 1 base from J, with 8 bases between. CDR3 region: CASSLRTANTEAFF. The CDR3 coding sequence is TGTGCCAGCAGCTTGAGGACAGCGAACACTGAAGCTTTCTTT. Full variable domain (rest looked up from reference TRBV5-8 and TRBJ1-1): EAGVTQSPTHLIKTRGQQATLRCSPISGHTSVYWYQQALGLGLQFLLWYDEGEERNRGNFPPRFSGRQFPNYSSELNVNALELEDSALYLCASSLRTANTEAFFGQGTRLTVV.

The chain joins TRBV6-2 or TRBV6-3 to TRBJ2-7; D might be TRBD1 or TRBD2, each matching 7 bases. V lost 6 bases and J lost 3, with 12 bases in between. Germline V CDR1 and CDR2: MNHEY, SVGEGT. The CDR3 is 13 amino acids. CDR3 in DNA: TGTGCCAGCAGCAGGGGGGGCTACTACGAGCAGTACTTC. Its translation is CASSRGGYYEQYF.